This TCR beta chain was captured in a study of graft-versus-host responses after intestinal transplantation. At the level of the study: As for transplant type, recipients had multivisceral, liver-intestinal, or isolated intestinal grafts.

Produced via immunoSEQ multiplex PCR; TCRdb's table is partial and in-frame only. Among approximately 78,000 clones listed, roughly 84% were seen once. Whole-study findings and limits: Recipient marrow held GvH clones, some first seen in ileum or blood. Early declines in HvG clones that occurred post-transplant were associated with peak circulating GvH clone levels. Clonal ratios of graft-versus-host to host-versus-graft in allografts were high for patients exhibiting graft-donor T cell macrochimerism.

The CDR3 is 15 amino acids. Germline CDR1 reads MNHEY; CDR2 reads SVGAGI. The ends lost 4 bases at V and 4 bases at J; junction bases unmatched: 4. A remark on this clone: No antigen is known for it.

J is TRBJ2-2 and V is TRBV6-5; 9 nucleotides match TRBD2. The receptor was derived from a human donor who was the organ donor for an intestinal transplant. The input for sequencing was unstimulated CD8+ T cells sorted from spleen or lymph node cells, taken before transplant. The chain's CDR3 is CASSLGLASTGELFF. CDR3 bases: TGTGCCAGCAGTTTAGGACTAGCGAGCACCGGGGAGCTGTTTTTT.